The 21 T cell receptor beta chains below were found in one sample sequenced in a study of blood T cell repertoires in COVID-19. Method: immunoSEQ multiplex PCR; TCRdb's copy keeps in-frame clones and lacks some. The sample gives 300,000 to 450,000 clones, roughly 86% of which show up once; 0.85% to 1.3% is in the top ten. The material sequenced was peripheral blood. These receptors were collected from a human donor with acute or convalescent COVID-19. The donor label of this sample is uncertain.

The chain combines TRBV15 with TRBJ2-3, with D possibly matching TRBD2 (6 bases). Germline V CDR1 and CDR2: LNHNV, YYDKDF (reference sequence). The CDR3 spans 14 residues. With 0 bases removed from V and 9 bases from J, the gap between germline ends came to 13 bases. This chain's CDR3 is CATSRDRKGGTQYF. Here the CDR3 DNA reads TGTGCCACCAGCAGAGATCGGAAGGGAGGAACGCAGTATTTT. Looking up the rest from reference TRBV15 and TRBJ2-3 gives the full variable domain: DAMVIQNPRYQVTQFGKPVTLSCSQTLNHNVMYWYQQKSSQAPKLLFHYYDKDFNNEADTPDNFQSRRPNTSFCFLDIRSPGLGDTAMYLCATSRDRKGGTQYFGPGTRLTVL.

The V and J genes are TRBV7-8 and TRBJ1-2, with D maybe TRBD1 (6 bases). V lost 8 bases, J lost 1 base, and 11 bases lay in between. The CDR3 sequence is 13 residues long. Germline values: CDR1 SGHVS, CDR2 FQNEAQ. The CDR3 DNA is TGTGCCAGCGGGACACCTAATAACTATGGCTACACCTTC. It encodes CASGTPNNYGYTF. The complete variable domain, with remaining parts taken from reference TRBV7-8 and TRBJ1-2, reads GAGVSQSPRYKVAKRGQDVALRCDPISGHVSLFWYQQALGQGPEFLTYFQNEAQLDKSGLPSDRFFAERPEGSVSTLKIQRTQQEDSAVYLCASGTPNNYGYTFGSGTRLTVV.

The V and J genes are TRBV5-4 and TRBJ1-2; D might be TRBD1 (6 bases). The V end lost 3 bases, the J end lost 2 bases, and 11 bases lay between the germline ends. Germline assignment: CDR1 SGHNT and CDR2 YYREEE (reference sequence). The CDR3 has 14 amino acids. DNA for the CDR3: TGTGCCAGCAGCTCCAGGGGCCGCAACTATGGCTACACCTTC. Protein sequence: CASSSRGRNYGYTF. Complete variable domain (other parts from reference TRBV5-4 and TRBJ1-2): ETGVTQSPTHLIKTRGQQVTLRCSSQSGHNTVSWYQQALGQGPQFIFQYYREEENGRGNFPPRFSGLQFPNYSSELNVNALELDDSALYLCASSSRGRNYGYTFGSGTRLTVV.

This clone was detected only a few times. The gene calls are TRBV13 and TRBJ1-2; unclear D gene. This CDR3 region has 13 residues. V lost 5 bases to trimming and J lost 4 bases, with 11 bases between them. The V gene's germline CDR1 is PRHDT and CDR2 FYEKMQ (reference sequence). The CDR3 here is CASSEAGFYGYTF. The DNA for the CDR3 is TGTGCCAGCAGCGAAGCGGGTTTCTATGGCTACACCTTC.

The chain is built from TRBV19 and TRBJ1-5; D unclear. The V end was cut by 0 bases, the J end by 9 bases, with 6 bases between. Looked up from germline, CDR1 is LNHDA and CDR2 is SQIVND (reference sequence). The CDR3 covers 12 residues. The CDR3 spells CASSIERRPQHF. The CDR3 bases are TGTGCCAGTAGTATAGAGCGCCGGCCCCAGCATTTT.

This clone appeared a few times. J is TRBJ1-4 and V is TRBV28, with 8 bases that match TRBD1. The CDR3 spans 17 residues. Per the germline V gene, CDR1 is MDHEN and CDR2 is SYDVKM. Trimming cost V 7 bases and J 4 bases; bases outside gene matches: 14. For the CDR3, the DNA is TGTGCCAGCACCACGAGGCTGCAGGGGGCCGTTAATGAAAAACTGTTTTTT. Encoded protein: CASTTRLQGAVNEKLFF.

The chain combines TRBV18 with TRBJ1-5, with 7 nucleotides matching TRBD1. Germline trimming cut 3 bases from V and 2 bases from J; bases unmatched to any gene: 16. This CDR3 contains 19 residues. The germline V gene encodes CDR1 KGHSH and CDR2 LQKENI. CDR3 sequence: CASSPLPQTGSNGNQPQHF. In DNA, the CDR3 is TGTGCCAGCTCACCCTTGCCTCAGACAGGGTCGAACGGCAATCAGCCCCAGCATTTT.

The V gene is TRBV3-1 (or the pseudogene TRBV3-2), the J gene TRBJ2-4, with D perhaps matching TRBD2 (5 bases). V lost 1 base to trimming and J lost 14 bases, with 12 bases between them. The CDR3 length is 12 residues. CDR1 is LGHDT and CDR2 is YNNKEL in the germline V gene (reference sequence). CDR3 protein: CASSQGASGKYF. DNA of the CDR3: TGTGCCAGCAGCCAAGGCGCCAGCGGCAAGTACTTC.

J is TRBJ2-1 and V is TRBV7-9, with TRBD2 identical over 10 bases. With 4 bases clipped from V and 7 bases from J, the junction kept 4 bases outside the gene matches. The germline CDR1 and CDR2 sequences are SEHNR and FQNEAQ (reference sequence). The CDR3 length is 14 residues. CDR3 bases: TGTGCCAGCAGCTCTGGACTAGCGGTTAATGAGCAGTTCTTC. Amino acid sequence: CASSSGLAVNEQFF.

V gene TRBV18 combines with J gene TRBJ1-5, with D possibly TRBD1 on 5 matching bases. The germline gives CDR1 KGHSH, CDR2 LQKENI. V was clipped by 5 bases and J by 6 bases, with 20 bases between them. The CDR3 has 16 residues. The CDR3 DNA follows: TGTGCCAGCTCAGATCGCGAGGGGAGGGTAGGTCAGCCCCAGCATTTT. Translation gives CASSDREGRVGQPQHF.

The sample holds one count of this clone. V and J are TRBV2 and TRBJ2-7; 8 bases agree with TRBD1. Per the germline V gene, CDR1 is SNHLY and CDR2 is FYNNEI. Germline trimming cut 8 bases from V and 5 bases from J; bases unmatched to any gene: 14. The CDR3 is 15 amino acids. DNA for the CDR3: TGTGCCAGCGGCAGCGGACAGGGAGTAGGGGACGAGCAGTACTTC. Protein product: CASGSGQGVGDEQYF.

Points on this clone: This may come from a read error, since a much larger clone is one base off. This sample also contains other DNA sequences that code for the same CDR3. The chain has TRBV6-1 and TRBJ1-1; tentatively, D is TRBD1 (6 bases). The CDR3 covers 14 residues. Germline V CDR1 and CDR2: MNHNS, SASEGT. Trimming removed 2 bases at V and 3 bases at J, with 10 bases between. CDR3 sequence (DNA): TGTGCCAGCAGTGAACCTGGACAGTACACTGAAGCTTTCTTT. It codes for CASSEPGQYTEAFF.

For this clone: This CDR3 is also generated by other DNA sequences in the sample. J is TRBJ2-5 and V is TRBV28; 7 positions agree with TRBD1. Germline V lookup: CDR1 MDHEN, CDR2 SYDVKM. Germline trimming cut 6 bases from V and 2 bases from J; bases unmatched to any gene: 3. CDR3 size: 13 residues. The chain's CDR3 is CASSLGQQETQYF. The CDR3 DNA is TGTGCCAGCAGCCTGGGACAGCAAGAGACCCAGTACTTC.

The CDR3 protein is CASSVLPGGGSPLHF. In DNA, the CDR3 is TGTGCCAGCAGCGTCCTCCCAGGAGGGGGCTCACCCCTCCACTTT. The chain joins TRBV7-8 to TRBJ1-6, with TRBD1 matching over 7 bases. The CDR3 is 15 residues long. V lost 5 bases, J lost 10 bases, and 11 bases stayed unmatched. Germline lookup yields CDR1 SGHVS and CDR2 FQNEAQ.

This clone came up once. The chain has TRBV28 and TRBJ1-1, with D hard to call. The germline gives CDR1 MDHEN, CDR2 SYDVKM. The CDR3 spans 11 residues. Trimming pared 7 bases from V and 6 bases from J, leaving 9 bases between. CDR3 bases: TGTGCCAGCACTGCCGGGGCTGAAGCTTTCTTT. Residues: CASTAGAEAFF.

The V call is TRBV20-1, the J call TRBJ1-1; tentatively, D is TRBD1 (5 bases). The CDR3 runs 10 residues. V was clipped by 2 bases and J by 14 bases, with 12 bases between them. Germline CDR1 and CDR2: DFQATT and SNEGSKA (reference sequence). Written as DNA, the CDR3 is TGCAGTGCTAGAACCACAAGACAGTTCTTT. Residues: CSARTTRQFF.

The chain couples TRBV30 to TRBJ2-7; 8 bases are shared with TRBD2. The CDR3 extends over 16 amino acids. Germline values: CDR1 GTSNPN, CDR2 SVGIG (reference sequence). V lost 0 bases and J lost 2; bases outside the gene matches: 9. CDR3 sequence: CAWSVGLREVTYEQYF. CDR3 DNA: TGTGCCTGGAGTGTCGGTTTGCGGGAGGTAACCTACGAGCAGTACTTC. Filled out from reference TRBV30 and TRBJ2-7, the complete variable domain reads SQTIHQWPATLVQPVGSPLSLECTVEGTSNPNLYWYRQAAGRGLQLLFYSVGIGQISSEVPQNLSASRPQDRQFILSSKKLLLSDSGFYLCAWSVGLREVTYEQYFGPGTRLTVT.

CDR3 in amino acids: CASSMGGGQPQHF. The CDR3 DNA sequence: TGTGCCAGCAGCATGGGGGGAGGTCAGCCCCAGCATTTT. The chain has TRBV6-6 and TRBJ1-5; D is possibly TRBD1 (5 bases). The CDR3 length is 13 residues. From germline, CDR1 is MNHNY and CDR2 SVGAGI (reference sequence). Trimming cost V 6 bases and J 6 bases, with 12 bases left between them.

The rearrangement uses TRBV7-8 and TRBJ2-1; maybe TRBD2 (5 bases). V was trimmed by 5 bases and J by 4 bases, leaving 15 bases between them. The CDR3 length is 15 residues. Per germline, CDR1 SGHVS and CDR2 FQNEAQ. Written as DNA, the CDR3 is TGTGCCAGCAGCCCGGCGGCGGAGGCATACAATGAGCAGTTCTTC. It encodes CASSPAAEAYNEQFF.

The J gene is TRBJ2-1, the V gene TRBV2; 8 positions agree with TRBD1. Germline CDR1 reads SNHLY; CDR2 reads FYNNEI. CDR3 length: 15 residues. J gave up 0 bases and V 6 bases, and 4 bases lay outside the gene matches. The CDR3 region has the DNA TGTGCCAGCAGCCGGACAGGGACCTCCTACAATGAGCAGTTCTTC. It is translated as CASSRTGTSYNEQFF.

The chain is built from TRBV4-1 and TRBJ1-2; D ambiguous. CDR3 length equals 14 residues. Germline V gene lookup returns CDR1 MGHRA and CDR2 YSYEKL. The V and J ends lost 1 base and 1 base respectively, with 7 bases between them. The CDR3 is CASSQATGNYGYTF. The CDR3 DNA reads TGCGCCAGCAGCCAAGCTACGGGTAACTATGGCTACACCTTC.